Listed below are T cell receptor beta chains from one sample, sequenced in a study of CD8 T cells in Susac syndrome. TCRdb called the immunoSEQ multiplex PCR reads again in MiXCR, with one record for every CDR3 protein. The sample has about 120,000 distinct CDR3 sequences; around 94% are singletons. The sample consisted of CD8+ T cells from PBMCs. Every receptor here comes from a human donor with Susac syndrome. Both conserved end residues are part of each CDR3. D genes are given only for firm matches. Rows give clone size only sometimes, using once, few, many, or a class for an expanded clone.

V gene	J gene	D gene	clone size	CDR3 DNA	CDR3 protein
TRBV29-1	TRBJ2-7	-	-	TGCAGCGTTGACGAGGGGGAAGGGACCTACGAGCAGTACTTC	CSVDEGEGTYEQYF
TRBV11-2	TRBJ2-3	TRBD2	once	TGTGCCAGCAGTCGTACTAGCGGAGTTACAGATACGCAGTATTTT	CASSRTSGVTDTQYF
TRBV10-3	TRBJ2-3	-	-	TGTGCCATCAGTGAGCTGGGGGGAGATACGCAGTATTTT	CAISELGGDTQYF
TRBV15	TRBJ2-7	-	-	TGTGCCACCAGCAGAGATCAGGGATCCTACGAGCAGTACTTC	CATSRDQGSYEQYF
TRBV5-6	TRBJ2-1	-	-	TGTGCCAGCAGCTTGGCCACAGCTTGGTCCTACAATGAGCAGTTCTTC	CASSLATAWSYNEQFF
TRBV9	TRBJ2-1	TRBD2	-	TGTGCCAGCAGCGTGGGCGGGGGGGCCACTGAGCAGTTCTTC	CASSVGGGATEQFF
TRBV9	TRBJ2-4	TRBD1	-	TGTGCCAGCAGCGCGGACAGGGATAAAAACATTCAGTACTTC	CASSADRDKNIQYF
TRBV11-2	TRBJ1-2	-	-	TGTGCCAGCAGTGATAACTGGGGGACCTCTAACTATGGCTACACCTTC	CASSDNWGTSNYGYTF
TRBV7-9	TRBJ1-2	-	-	TGTGCCAGCAGCCCCACGGGCGAGGGGGTAGCTAACTATGGCTACACCTTC	CASSPTGEGVANYGYTF
TRBV20-1	TRBJ2-7	TRBD2	-	TGCAGTGCTAGGCCGACTAGCGGCTACGAGCAGTACTTC	CSARPTSGYEQYF
TRBV20-1	TRBJ1-2	TRBD1	-	TGCAGTGCTTTACCCCGGGACAGCCCTGACTATGGCTACACCTTC	CSALPRDSPDYGYTF
TRBV3-1	TRBJ2-7	-	-	TGTGCCAACAGCCTCGTGCAGGACTCCTACGAGCAGTACTTC	CANSLVQDSYEQYF
TRBV7-3	TRBJ2-3	TRBD1	-	TGTGCCAGCAACCCGGACAGGACCTACACGGATACGCAGTATTTT	CASNPDRTYTDTQYF
TRBV2	TRBJ1-1	TRBD1	-	TGTGCCAGCAGTGCCGGGACAGGGGTTCTACCGAACACTGAAGCTTTCTTT	CASSAGTGVLPNTEAFF
TRBV4-2	TRBJ2-1	TRBD2	-	TGTGCCAGCAGCCGCCCCCTAGCGGGGGGTCCTTACAATGAGCAGTTCTTC	CASSRPLAGGPYNEQFF
TRBV11-2	TRBJ2-7	-	-	TGTGCCAGCAGCGCAGAGAGTCGTTACGACGAGCAGTACTTC	CASSAESRYDEQYF
TRBV20-1	TRBJ1-5	-	few	TGCAGTGCTAGAGATCGACCATATAGCAATCAGCCCCAGCATTTT	CSARDRPYSNQPQHF
TRBV30	TRBJ2-7	-	-	TGTGCCTGGACGGGACGGATCTCCTACGAGCAGTACTTC	CAWTGRISYEQYF
TRBV7-9	TRBJ2-1	TRBD2	-	TGTGCCAGCAGTCCGCGGACTAGCGAGTACAATGAGCAGTTCTTC	CASSPRTSEYNEQFF
TRBV15	TRBJ2-7	TRBD1	-	TGTGCCACCAGCAAAGGGACAGGGGGGAATGGGTACGAGCAGTACTTC	CATSKGTGGNGYEQYF
TRBV7-9	TRBJ2-1	-	few	TGTGCCAGCAGCTTGCAAGACAATGAGCAGTTCTTC	CASSLQDNEQFF
TRBV7-9	TRBJ2-1	-	-	TGTGCCAGCAGCTTAGAGGGGACCTACAATGAGCAGTTCTTC	CASSLEGTYNEQFF
TRBV10-3	TRBJ2-7	TRBD1	-	TGTGCCATCAGGGGGACAGGAGCCTACGAGCAGTACTTC	CAIRGTGAYEQYF
TRBV11-2	TRBJ2-5	-	-	TGTGCCAGCAGCTTGGGGACCGCAATGGCCCAGTACTTC	CASSLGTAMAQYF
TRBV27	TRBJ2-3	-	-	TGTGCCAGCAGTTCCGGAGTTTTGGATACGCAGTATTTT	CASSSGVLDTQYF
TRBV7-3	TRBJ2-7	-	-	TGTGCCAGCAGCCCCTCGGGAAGGGGCCACGAGCAGTACTTC	CASSPSGRGHEQYF
TRBV3-1	TRBJ2-6	-	-	TGTGCCAGCAGCCCACCTACAGGGTTCACTGGGGCCAACGTCCTGACTTTC	CASSPPTGFTGANVLTF
TRBV21-1	TRBJ2-3	-	-	TGTGCCAGCAGCTCCCCTCTTCCCCGAGAAGCCGGACTAGCGGGGGGCAGCACAGATACGCAGTATTTT	CASSSPLPREAGLAGGSTDTQYF
TRBV1	TRBJ2-1	-	-	TGCACCAGCAGCCAAGCCGACCGGGACAGCCGTCCGAATGAGCAGTTCTTC	CTSSQADRDSRPNEQFF
TRBV29-1	TRBJ2-7	TRBD1	-	TGCAGCGTTGAATTACTGGGACAGACTACGGCAGAGCAGTACTTC	CSVELLGQTTAEQYF
TRBV12-3/TRBV12-4	TRBJ2-1	TRBD1	-	TGTGCCAGCAGCCCTGGGACAGAGGGCTACAATGAGCAGTTCTTC	CASSPGTEGYNEQFF
TRBV13	TRBJ1-3	-	-	TGTGCCAGCAGCTTAAAATCAGAGGAGGGAAACACCATATATTTT	CASSLKSEEGNTIYF
TRBV4-1	TRBJ2-3	TRBD1	-	TGCGCCAGCAGCCAACAGGGGGCGAGCGATACGCAGTATTTT	CASSQQGASDTQYF
TRBV5-1	TRBJ2-1	-	-	TGCGCCAGCAGAACCGGGACGCAAAATGAGCAGTTCTTC	CASRTGTQNEQFF
TRBV27	TRBJ2-7	TRBD2	-	TGTGCCAGCAGGCCCGAGACTAGCGGGGGGGCCTCCTACGAGCAGTACTTC	CASRPETSGGASYEQYF
TRBV25-1	TRBJ1-1	-	-	TGTGCCAGCACCGCGGGGGGGGAAGCTTTCTTT	CASTAGGEAFF